Listed below are T cell receptor beta chains from one sample, sequenced in a study of CD8 T cells in Susac syndrome. TCRdb reprocessed the immunoSEQ multiplex PCR reads via MiXCR and lists one record per CDR3 protein. The sample has about 440,000 distinct CDR3 sequences, 75% to 90% seen once. The sequenced sample consisted of CD8+ T cells from PBMCs. The receptor set was obtained from a human donor with multiple sclerosis. CDR3s include the opening cysteine and the closing phenylalanine or tryptophan. Each record gives: clone size, V gene, J gene, D gene, CDR3 protein, CDR3 DNA. A D gene is named only where the DNA matches it firmly. A row's size may be missing; if present it is once, few, many or a size class.

-	TRBV2	TRBJ2-5	-	CASSDGRRETRYF	TGTGCCAGCAGTGATGGGAGACGAGAGACCCGGTACTTC
-	TRBV4-1	TRBJ1-2	-	CASSQEPTATLGYGYTF	TGCGCCAGCAGCCAAGAACCGACAGCCACGCTCGGCTATGGCTACACCTTC
-	TRBV27	TRBJ1-1	-	CASSLILVQGPNTEAFF	TGTGCCAGCAGTTTAATTCTAGTACAGGGCCCGAACACTGAAGCTTTCTTT
-	TRBV7-9	TRBJ1-2	-	CASGPLGVRGYTF	TGTGCCAGCGGCCCATTGGGTGTGCGTGGCTACACCTTC
-	TRBV13	TRBJ1-6	-	CASSSTEDNSPLHF	TGTGCCAGCAGCTCGACCGAGGATAATTCACCCCTCCACTTT
-	TRBV13	TRBJ2-1	TRBD2	CASSSYTSGGDNEQFF	TGTGCCAGCAGCTCCTATACTAGCGGGGGAGACAATGAGCAGTTCTTC
-	TRBV20-1	TRBJ2-1	-	CSARDIERSSYNEQFF	TGCAGTGCTAGAGATATTGAGCGGAGCTCCTACAATGAGCAGTTCTTC
-	TRBV28	TRBJ2-3	TRBD1	CASSLDDRGADTQYF	TGTGCCAGCAGTTTAGATGACAGGGGCGCAGATACGCAGTATTTT
-	TRBV7-8	TRBJ2-3	-	CASSLPGSITDTQYF	TGTGCCAGCAGCTTACCCGGGAGTATAACAGATACGCAGTATTTT
-	TRBV7-9	TRBJ2-7	-	CASSLSTPFSPGLHEQYF	TGTGCCAGCAGCCTTAGTACACCCTTCTCCCCGGGACTCCACGAGCAGTACTTC
-	TRBV19	TRBJ1-1	-	CASSIYRNTEAFF	TGTGCCAGTAGTATTTACAGGAACACTGAAGCTTTCTTT
-	TRBV12-3/TRBV12-4	TRBJ2-3	-	CASSFSVSQGQLSTDTQYF	TGTGCCAGCAGTTTCTCGGTTTCGCAGGGTCAGCTTAGCACAGATACGCAGTATTTT
few	TRBV19	TRBJ2-1	-	CASSAYGIDEQFF	TGTGCCAGTAGTGCCTATGGCATTGATGAGCAGTTCTTC
once	TRBV29-1	TRBJ2-1	-	CSVDDAEPLNEQFF	TGCAGCGTTGATGATGCCGAGCCTTTAAATGAGCAGTTCTTC
-	TRBV6-1	TRBJ1-2	-	CASSEFGPTYYGYTF	TGTGCCAGCAGTGAATTCGGTCCGACCTACTATGGCTACACCTTC
-	TRBV10-3	TRBJ1-1	-	CAISERVGDDTEAFF	TGTGCCATCAGTGAGAGGGTCGGGGATGACACTGAAGCTTTCTTT
-	TRBV11-2	TRBJ2-2	TRBD1	CASTEGRGRRLNTGELFF	TGTGCCAGCACCGAAGGCAGGGGGCGCAGGTTAAACACCGGGGAGCTGTTTTTT
-	TRBV27	TRBJ2-7	TRBD1	CASSSTGTGFSYEQYF	TGTGCCAGCAGTTCTACCGGGACAGGGTTTTCCTACGAGCAGTACTTC
-	TRBV6-1	TRBJ1-1	-	CASSPTEIYMNTEAFF	TGTGCCAGCAGTCCGACAGAGATCTACATGAACACTGAAGCTTTCTTT
-	TRBV12-5	TRBJ2-1	TRBD1	CASGGGQGRRSYNEQFF	TGTGCTAGTGGTGGGGGACAGGGCAGGCGGTCCTACAATGAGCAGTTCTTC
-	TRBV7-9	TRBJ1-1	-	CASSLDYMGTEAFF	TGTGCCAGCAGCTTAGATTACATGGGCACTGAAGCTTTCTTT
once	TRBV29-1	TRBJ2-1	-	CSVDSRNEQFF	TGCAGCGTTGACAGTCGCAATGAGCAGTTCTTC
-	TRBV10-3	TRBJ1-1	-	CAIIVGAEAFF	TGTGCCATCATCGTTGGAGCTGAAGCTTTCTTT
-	TRBV27	TRBJ1-1	-	CASRSSTRSESFF	TGTGCCAGCAGAAGTAGTACCCGATCGGAGTCTTTCTTT
-	TRBV10-3	TRBJ2-6	-	CAIGDGSSGANVLTF	TGTGCCATCGGGGACGGGAGCTCTGGGGCCAACGTCCTGACTTTC
-	TRBV7-2	TRBJ2-7	TRBD2	CASSLAGGGPYEQYF	TGTGCCAGCAGCTTAGCCGGCGGGGGGCCCTACGAGCAGTACTTC
-	TRBV20-1	TRBJ2-1	TRBD2	CSARASGRLNEQFF	TGCAGTGCTAGAGCTAGCGGGAGGCTCAATGAGCAGTTCTTC
-	TRBV6-5	TRBJ1-1	-	CASSYGVFTEAFF	TGTGCCAGCAGTTACGGGGTGTTCACTGAAGCTTTCTTT
-	TRBV6-5	TRBJ2-7	-	CASSYLGRQYF	TGTGCCAGCAGTTACCTCGGGAGGCAGTACTTC
-	TRBV7-9	TRBJ1-5	-	CASSLNDRAQHF	TGTGCCAGCAGCTTAAACGACAGAGCCCAGCATTTT
-	TRBV12-3/TRBV12-4	TRBJ1-5	-	CASSSYGDRDQPQHF	TGTGCCAGCAGTTCGTACGGCGATCGCGATCAGCCCCAGCATTTT
-	TRBV4-1	TRBJ2-7	-	CASSPGDGGSYEQYF	TGCGCCAGCAGCCCCGGAGACGGGGGATCCTACGAGCAGTACTTC
-	TRBV2	TRBJ2-7	-	CASSEGGFSYEQYF	TGTGCCAGCAGTGAAGGCGGGTTCTCCTACGAGCAGTACTTC
-	TRBV7-2	TRBJ2-7	TRBD2	CASSLALAGSFYEQYF	TGTGCCAGCAGCTTAGCGCTAGCGGGAAGCTTCTACGAGCAGTACTTC
-	TRBV5-1	TRBJ2-1	TRBD2	CASSLYQRGLSYNEQFF	TGCGCCAGCAGCTTGTACCAGCGGGGGCTTTCCTACAATGAGCAGTTCTTC
-	TRBV20-1	TRBJ2-1	-	CSARDLRRPSDEQFF	TGCAGTGCTAGAGATCTCCGGCGGCCTTCGGACGAGCAGTTCTTC
-	TRBV25-1	TRBJ1-3	TRBD1	CASSKGGTFSGNTIYF	TGTGCCAGCAGTAAAGGGGGCACATTCTCTGGAAACACCATATATTTT
-	TRBV2	TRBJ2-1	-	CASREGRVTYYNEQFF	TGTGCCAGCAGGGAAGGGCGCGTTACTTACTACAATGAGCAGTTCTTC
-	TRBV28	TRBJ2-5	TRBD1	CASSFYTGGGETQYF	TGTGCCAGCAGTTTCTATACAGGGGGCGGGGAGACCCAGTACTTC
once	TRBV27	TRBJ1-1	-	CASSLNSQAFF	TGTGCCAGCAGTTTGAATAGTCAAGCTTTCTTT
-	TRBV11-1	TRBJ2-3	TRBD1	CASSTTEAGGAGRSPYVVTDTQYF	TGTGCCAGCAGCACTACCGAGGCAGGGGGCGCGGGACGGAGCCCCTACGTGGTGACAGATACGCAGTATTTT
-	TRBV6-1	TRBJ1-2	-	CASSDGAGYTF	TGTGCCAGCAGTGATGGAGCTGGCTACACCTTC
-	TRBV29-1	TRBJ1-2	TRBD1	CSVEDWDRGYGYTF	TGCAGCGTTGAAGATTGGGACAGGGGTTATGGCTACACCTTC
-	TRBV19	TRBJ2-3	TRBD2	CASSFLAGGLRDTQYF	TGTGCCAGTAGTTTCCTAGCGGGAGGCCTAAGGGATACGCAGTATTTT
-	TRBV7-9	TRBJ2-7	-	CASSSPQNEQYF	TGTGCCAGCAGCTCGCCTCAAAACGAGCAGTACTTC
-	TRBV29-1	TRBJ2-3	-	CSGKGDTQYF	TGCAGCGGTAAAGGGGATACGCAGTATTTT
-	TRBV15	TRBJ1-2	TRBD1	CATSRDQDRDYGYTF	TGTGCCACCAGCAGAGATCAGGACAGGGACTATGGCTACACCTTC
-	TRBV10-3	TRBJ2-7	TRBD1	CAITIVRGQGIHEQYF	TGTGCCATCACCATAGTCCGGGGACAGGGTATCCACGAGCAGTACTTC
-	TRBV19	TRBJ2-1	TRBD1	CASSMGQIGEQFF	TGTGCCAGTAGTATGGGACAGATTGGTGAGCAGTTCTTC
-	TRBV20-1	TRBJ2-3	TRBD2	CSARDYQREFTDTQYF	TGCAGTGCTAGAGATTACCAGCGGGAGTTCACAGATACGCAGTATTTT
-	TRBV2	TRBJ2-1	TRBD1	CASRLTPGQVYNEQFF	TGTGCCAGCAGACTGACTCCGGGACAGGTTTACAATGAGCAGTTCTTC
-	TRBV5-1	TRBJ1-1	-	CASSLPRGGEAFF	TGCGCCAGCAGCTTGCCCCGGGGGGGTGAAGCTTTCTTT
-	TRBV7-9	TRBJ2-1	-	CASSLVVRSNEQFF	TGTGCCAGCAGCTTAGTCGTTCGCAGCAATGAGCAGTTCTTC
-	TRBV7-8	TRBJ1-5	-	CATSGRDGRSLVQPQHF	TGTGCCACCTCAGGAAGGGACGGACGCAGTCTAGTTCAGCCCCAGCATTTT
-	TRBV25-1	TRBJ2-3	-	CASSVDTTDTQYF	TGTGCCAGCAGTGTGGACACCACAGATACGCAGTATTTT